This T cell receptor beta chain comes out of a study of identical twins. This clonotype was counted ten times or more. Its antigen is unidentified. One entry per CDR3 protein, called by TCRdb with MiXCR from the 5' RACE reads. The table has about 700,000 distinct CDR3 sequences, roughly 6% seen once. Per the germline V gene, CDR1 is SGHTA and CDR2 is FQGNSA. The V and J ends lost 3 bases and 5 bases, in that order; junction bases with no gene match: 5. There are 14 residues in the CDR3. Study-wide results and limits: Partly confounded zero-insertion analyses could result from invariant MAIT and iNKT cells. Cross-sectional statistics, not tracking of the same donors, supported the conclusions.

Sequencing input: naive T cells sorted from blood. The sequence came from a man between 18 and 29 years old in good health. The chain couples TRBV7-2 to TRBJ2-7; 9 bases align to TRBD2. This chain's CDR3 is CASSFRREGNEQYF. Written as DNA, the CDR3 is TGTGCCAGCAGCTTTCGGCGGGAGGGCAACGAGCAGTACTTC.